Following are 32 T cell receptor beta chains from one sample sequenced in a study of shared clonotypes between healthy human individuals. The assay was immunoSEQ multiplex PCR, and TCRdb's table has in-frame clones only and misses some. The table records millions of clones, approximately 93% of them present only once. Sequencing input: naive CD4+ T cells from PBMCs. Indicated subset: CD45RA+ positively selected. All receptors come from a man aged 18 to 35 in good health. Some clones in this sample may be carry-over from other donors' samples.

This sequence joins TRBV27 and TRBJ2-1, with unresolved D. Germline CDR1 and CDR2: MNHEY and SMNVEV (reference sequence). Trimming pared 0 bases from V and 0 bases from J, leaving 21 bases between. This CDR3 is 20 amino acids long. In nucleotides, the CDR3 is TGTGCCAGCAGTTTATCGCCTTTGCAGTTTAACCGGCGCTCCTACAATGAGCAGTTCTTC. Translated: CASSLSPLQFNRRSYNEQFF.

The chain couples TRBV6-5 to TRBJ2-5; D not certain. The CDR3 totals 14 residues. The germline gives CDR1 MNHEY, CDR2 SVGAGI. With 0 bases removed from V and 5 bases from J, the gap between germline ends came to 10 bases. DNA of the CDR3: TGTGCCAGCAGTTACTCGACCCTGGCTGAGACCCAGTACTTC. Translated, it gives CASSYSTLAETQYF.

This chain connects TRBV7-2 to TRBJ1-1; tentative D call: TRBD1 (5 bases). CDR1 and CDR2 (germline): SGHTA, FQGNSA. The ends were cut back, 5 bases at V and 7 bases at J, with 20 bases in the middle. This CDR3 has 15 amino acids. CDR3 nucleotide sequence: TGTGCCAGCAGCCCCTCTGAGGGACGGGAATATGAAGCTTTCTTT. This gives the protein CASSPSEGREYEAFF.

DNA of the CDR3: TGTGCGGTGGGGGGCCGCAAAACCTACGAGCAGTACTTC. Translated, it gives CAVGGRKTYEQYF. The chain employs TRBV30 and TRBJ2-7; either TRBD1 or TRBD2 may fit D (6 bases each). CDR1 GTSNPN and CDR2 SVGIG come from the germline V gene (reference sequence). This CDR3 comprises 13 residues.

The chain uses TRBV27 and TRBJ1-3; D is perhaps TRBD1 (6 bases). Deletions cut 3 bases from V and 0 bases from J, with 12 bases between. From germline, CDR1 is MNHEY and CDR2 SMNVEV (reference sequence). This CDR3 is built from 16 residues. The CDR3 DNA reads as TGTGCCAGCAGTTTCCAGGGGCCAAACTCTGGAAACACCATATATTTT. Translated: CASSFQGPNSGNTIYF.

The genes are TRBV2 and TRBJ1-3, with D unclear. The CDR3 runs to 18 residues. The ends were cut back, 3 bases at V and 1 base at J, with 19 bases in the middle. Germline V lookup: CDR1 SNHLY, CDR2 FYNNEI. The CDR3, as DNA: TGTGCCAGCAGTGACAGGAGGGCCGAACTGAGGTCTGGAAACACCATATATTTT. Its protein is CASSDRRAELRSGNTIYF.

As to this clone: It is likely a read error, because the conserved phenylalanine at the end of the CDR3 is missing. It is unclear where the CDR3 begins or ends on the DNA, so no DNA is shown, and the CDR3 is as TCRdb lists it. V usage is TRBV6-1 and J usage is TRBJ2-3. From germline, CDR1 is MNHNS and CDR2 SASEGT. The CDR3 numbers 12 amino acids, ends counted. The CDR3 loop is CAAVSPGSSPIL.

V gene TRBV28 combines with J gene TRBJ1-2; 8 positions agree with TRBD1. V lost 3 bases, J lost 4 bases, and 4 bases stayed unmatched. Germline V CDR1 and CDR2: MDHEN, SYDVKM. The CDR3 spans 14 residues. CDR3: CASSFRDRIYGYTF. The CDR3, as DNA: TGTGCCAGCAGTTTCCGGGACAGGATCTATGGCTACACCTTC.

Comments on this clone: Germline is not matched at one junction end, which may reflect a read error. The CDR3 DNA reads TGTGCCAGCAGGTACTCCGGGACAGGGGTCGGTGAGCAGTTCTTC. It yields the protein CASRYSGTGVGEQFF. The chain employs TRBV6-5 and TRBJ2-1; 10 bases line up with TRBD1. Per germline, CDR1 MNHEY and CDR2 SVGAGI. The CDR3 spans 15 residues.

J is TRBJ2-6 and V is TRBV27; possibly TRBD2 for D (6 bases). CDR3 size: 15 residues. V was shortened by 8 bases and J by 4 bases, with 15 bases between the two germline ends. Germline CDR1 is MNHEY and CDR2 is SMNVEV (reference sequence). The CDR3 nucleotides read TGTGCCAGCGGACTAAGGGTTGCGGGGGCCAACGTCCTGACTTTC. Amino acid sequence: CASGLRVAGANVLTF.

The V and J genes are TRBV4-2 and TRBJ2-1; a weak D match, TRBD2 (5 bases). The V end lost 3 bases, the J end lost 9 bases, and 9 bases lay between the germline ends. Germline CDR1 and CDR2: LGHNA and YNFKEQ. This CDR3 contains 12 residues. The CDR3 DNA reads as TGTGCCAGCAGCCATACTAGTGGTGAGCAGTTCTTC. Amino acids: CASSHTSGEQFF.

The CDR3, as DNA: TGTGCCAGCTCACCAGTGATTAGCAATCAGCCCCAGCATTTT. This encodes CASSPVISNQPQHF. This chain joins TRBV18 and TRBJ1-5, with unresolved D. Trimming took off 2 bases at V and 0 bases at J, with 5 bases between the two ends. Germline CDR1 KGHSH, CDR2 LQKENI. The CDR3 length is 14 residues.

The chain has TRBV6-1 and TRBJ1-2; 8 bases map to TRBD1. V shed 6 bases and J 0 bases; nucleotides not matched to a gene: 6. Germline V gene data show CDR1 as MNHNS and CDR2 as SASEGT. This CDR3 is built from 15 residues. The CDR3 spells CASRSGTGTNYGYTF. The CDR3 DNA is TGTGCCAGCAGATCTGGGACAGGAACTAACTATGGCTACACCTTC.

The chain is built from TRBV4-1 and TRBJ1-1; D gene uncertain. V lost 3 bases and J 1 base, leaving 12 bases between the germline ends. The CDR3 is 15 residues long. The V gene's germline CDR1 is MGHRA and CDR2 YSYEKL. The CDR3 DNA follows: TGCGCCAGCAGCCATAATAGGGCAGCGAACACTGAAGCTTTCTTT. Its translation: CASSHNRAANTEAFF.

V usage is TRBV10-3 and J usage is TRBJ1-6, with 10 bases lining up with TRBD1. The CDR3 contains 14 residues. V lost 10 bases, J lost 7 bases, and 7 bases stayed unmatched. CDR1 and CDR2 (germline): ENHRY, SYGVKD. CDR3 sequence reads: CATSGQGPNSPLHF. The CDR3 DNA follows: TGTGCCACATCGGGACAGGGGCCCAATTCACCCCTCCACTTT.

CDR3 sequence: CASSSTPGQQYF. The CDR3 DNA reads as TGTGCCAGCAGCTCCACTCCGGGGCAGCAGTACTTC. This rearrangement joins TRBV7-2 to TRBJ2-7; either TRBD1 or TRBD2 may supply D (5 bases each). This CDR3 contains 12 residues. V was shortened by 4 bases and J by 8 bases, with 12 bases between the two germline ends. Per the germline V gene, CDR1 is SGHTA and CDR2 is FQGNSA.

The CDR3 DNA follows: TGTGCCAGCAGTGCGCTGGTTGGGTCAACAACTGGCTACACCTTC. Its translation: CASSALVGSTTGYTF. The chain uses TRBV6-1 and TRBJ1-2; D remains unclear. This CDR3 is 15 amino acids long. Germline CDR1 reads MNHNS; CDR2 reads SASEGT. Trimming took 4 bases from V and 7 from J, leaving 19 bases between them.

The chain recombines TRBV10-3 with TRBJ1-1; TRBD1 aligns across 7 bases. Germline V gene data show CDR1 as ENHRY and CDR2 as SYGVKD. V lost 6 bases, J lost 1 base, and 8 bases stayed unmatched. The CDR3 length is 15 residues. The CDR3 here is CAIRNRDSSNTEAFF. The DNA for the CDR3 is TGTGCCATCAGAAATCGGGACAGCTCGAACACTGAAGCTTTCTTT.

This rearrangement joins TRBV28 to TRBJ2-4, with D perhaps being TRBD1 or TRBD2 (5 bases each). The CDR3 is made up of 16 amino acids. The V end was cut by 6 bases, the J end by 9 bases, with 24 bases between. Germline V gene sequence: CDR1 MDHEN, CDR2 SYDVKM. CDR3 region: CASSPIGADSQAIQYF. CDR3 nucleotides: TGTGCCAGCAGCCCCATCGGGGCAGACAGCCAAGCCATTCAGTACTTC.

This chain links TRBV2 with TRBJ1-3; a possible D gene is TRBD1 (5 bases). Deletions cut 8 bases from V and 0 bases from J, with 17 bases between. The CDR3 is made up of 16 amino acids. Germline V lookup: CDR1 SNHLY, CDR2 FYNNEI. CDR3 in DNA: TGTGCCAGCGGTCCGGGACTGACGGTCTCTGGAAACACCATATATTTT. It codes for CASGPGLTVSGNTIYF.

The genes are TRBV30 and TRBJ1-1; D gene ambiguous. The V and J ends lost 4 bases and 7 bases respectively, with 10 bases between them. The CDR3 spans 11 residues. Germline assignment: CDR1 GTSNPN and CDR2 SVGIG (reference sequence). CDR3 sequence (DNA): TGTGCCTGGACGAGATACATTGAAGCTTTCTTT. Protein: CAWTRYIEAFF.

The CDR3 sequence: CASSLTGTAASYEQYF. The CDR3 nucleotides read TGTGCCAGCAGTTTAACAGGGACGGCCGCGTCCTACGAGCAGTACTTC. The rearrangement uses TRBV2 and TRBJ2-7, with a possible D match to TRBD1 (6 bases). Germline lookup yields CDR1 SNHLY and CDR2 FYNNEI. The CDR3 sequence is 16 residues long. The V end was cut by 5 bases, the J end by 1 base, with 18 bases between.

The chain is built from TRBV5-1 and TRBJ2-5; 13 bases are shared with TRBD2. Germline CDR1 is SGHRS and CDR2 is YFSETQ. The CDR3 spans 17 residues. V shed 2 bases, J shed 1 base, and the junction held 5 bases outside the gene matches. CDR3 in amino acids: CASSFEGLAGPQETQYF. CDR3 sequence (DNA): TGCGCCAGCAGCTTCGAGGGACTAGCGGGACCCCAAGAGACCCAGTACTTC.

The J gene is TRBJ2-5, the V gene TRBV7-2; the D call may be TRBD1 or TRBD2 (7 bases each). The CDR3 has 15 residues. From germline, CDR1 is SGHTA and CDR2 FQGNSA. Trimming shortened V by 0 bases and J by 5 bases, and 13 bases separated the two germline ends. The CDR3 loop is CASSLAQGGWETQYF. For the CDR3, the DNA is TGTGCCAGCAGCTTAGCTCAGGGGGGGTGGGAGACCCAGTACTTC.

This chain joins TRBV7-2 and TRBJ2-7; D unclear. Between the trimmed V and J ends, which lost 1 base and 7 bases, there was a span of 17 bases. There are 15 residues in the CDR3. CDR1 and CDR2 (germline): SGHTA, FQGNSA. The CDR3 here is CASSLVGTSYVEQYF. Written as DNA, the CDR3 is TGTGCCAGCAGCTTAGTTGGTACATCCTACGTGGAGCAGTACTTC.

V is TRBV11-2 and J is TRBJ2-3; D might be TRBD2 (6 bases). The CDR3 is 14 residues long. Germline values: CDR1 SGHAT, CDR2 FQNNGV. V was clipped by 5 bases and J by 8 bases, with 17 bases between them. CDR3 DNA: TGTGCCAGCAGCCCCGGGACTCTCGTTGGTACGCAGTATTTT. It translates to CASSPGTLVGTQYF.

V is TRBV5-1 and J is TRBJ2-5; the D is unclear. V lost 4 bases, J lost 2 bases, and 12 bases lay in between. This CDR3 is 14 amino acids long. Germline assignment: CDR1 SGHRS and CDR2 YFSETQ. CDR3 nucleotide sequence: TGCGCCAGCAGCCCCACTACAATTCAAGAGACCCAGTACTTC. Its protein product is CASSPTTIQETQYF.

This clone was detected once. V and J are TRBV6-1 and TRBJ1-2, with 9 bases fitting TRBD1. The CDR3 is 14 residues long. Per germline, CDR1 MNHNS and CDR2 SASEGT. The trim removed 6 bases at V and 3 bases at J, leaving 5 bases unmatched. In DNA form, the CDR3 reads TGTGCCAGCAGGAGGGACAGGGAATACTATGGCTACACCTTC. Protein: CASRRDREYYGYTF.

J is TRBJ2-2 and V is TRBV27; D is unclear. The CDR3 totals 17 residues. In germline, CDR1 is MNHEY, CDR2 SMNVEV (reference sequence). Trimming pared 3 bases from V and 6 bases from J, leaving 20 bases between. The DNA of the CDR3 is TGTGCCAGCAGTTTCCGCCGTGTGGTTGCGTTGGCCGGGGAGCTGTTTTTT. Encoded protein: CASSFRRVVALAGELFF.

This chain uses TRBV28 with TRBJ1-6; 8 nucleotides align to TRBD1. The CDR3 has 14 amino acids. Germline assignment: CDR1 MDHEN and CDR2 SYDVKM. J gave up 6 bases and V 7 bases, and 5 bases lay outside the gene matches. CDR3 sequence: CASNSGQGNSPLHF. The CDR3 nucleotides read TGTGCCAGCAACTCCGGACAGGGTAATTCACCCCTCCACTTT.

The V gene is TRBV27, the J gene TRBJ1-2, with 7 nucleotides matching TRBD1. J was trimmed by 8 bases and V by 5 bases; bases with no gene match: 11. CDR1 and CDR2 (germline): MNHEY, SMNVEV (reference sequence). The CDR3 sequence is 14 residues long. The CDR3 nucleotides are TGTGCCAGCAGTACCAGAAGACAGGGAAACGGCTACACCTTC. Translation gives CASSTRRQGNGYTF.

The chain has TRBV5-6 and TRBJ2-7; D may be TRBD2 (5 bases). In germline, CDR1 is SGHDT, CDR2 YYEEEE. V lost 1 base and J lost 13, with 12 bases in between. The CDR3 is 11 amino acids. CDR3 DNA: TGTGCCAGCAGCTTGAGAGGGCCCCAATACTTC. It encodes CASSLRGPQYF.